The 6 T cell receptor beta chains reported below all come from one sample, sequenced in a study of cytomegalovirus exposure and HLA in healthy donors (TCRdb year 2017). The method behind the library was the immunoSEQ multiplex PCR assay. For the multiplex PCR, a mixture combining 60 forward primers for TCR Vbeta segments and 13 reverse primers for TCR Jbeta segments was used. Sourced from immuneACCESS, this table was stored by TCRdb with only in-frame sequences that have V and J called. A share of the clones is absent; for the studies checked, an unresolved V gene accounts for under half, and the remainder has no known explanation. The sample yields 100,000 to 150,000 clones; 65% to 90% were counted once. The top ten constitute less than 3.5% of the sample. Material: PBMCs. These receptors were taken from a man aged 50-60 years in good health and CMV-seronegative.

The chain combines TRBV6-5 with TRBJ2-3; 12 nucleotides line up with TRBD1. This CDR3 region has 15 residues. Germline loops: CDR1 MNHEY, CDR2 SVGAGI. V lost 6 bases to trimming and J lost 10 bases; unmatched junction nucleotides: 11. This CDR3 reads CASSGTGTGGWAQYF. CDR3 coding DNA: TGTGCCAGCAGCGGGACGGGGACAGGGGGCTGGGCGCAGTATTTT.

This clone showed up just once. J is TRBJ2-7 and V is TRBV5-6; TRBD2 is a possible D gene (7 bases). CDR1 is SGHDT and CDR2 is YYEEEE in the germline V gene. There are 15 residues in the CDR3. Trimming pared 0 bases from V and 4 bases from J, leaving 14 bases between. CDR3: CASSLGGGAGYEQYF. The CDR3 nucleotides are TGTGCCAGCAGCTTGGGAGGGGGGGCCGGGTACGAGCAGTACTTC.

The J gene is TRBJ1-4, the V gene TRBV7-9; 10 bases line up with TRBD1. Germline lookup yields CDR1 SEHNR and CDR2 FQNEAQ (reference sequence). CDR3 size: 19 residues. J lost 1 base, V lost 2 bases, and 10 bases had no gene match. Here the CDR3 reads CASSLSRQGATGTNEKLFF. The DNA of the CDR3 is TGTGCCAGCAGCTTATCACGACAGGGGGCAACGGGAACTAATGAAAAACTGTTTTTT.

The rearrangement links TRBV2 to TRBJ1-5; a weak D match, TRBD1 (5 bases). V was cut by 8 bases and J by 16 bases, with 15 bases left in between. Per the germline V gene, CDR1 is SNHLY and CDR2 is FYNNEI. CDR3 length: 10 residues. The CDR3 DNA reads as TGTGCCAGCGGGGGACGGGGGGTACATTTT. Amino acids: CASGGRGVHF.

The chain couples TRBV7-6 to TRBJ2-1; D is perhaps TRBD2 (6 bases). Germline CDR1 reads SGHVS; CDR2 reads FNYEAQ. V was clipped by 6 bases and J by 2 bases, with 17 bases between them. This CDR3 spans 16 amino acids. The CDR3 loop is CASSAGIASAYNEQFF. Written as DNA, the CDR3 is TGTGCCAGCAGTGCGGGGATAGCCTCGGCCTACAATGAGCAGTTCTTC.

In its sample, this clone was seen once. The chain uses TRBV29-1 and TRBJ2-5; 8 bases are a match to TRBD2. Germline CDR1 SQVTM, CDR2 ANQGSEA. The junction had 9 bases not matched to a gene; V was cut back by 4 bases and J by 5 bases. The CDR3 length is 14 residues. Here the CDR3 DNA reads TGCAGCGTTGTACTCCTAGCGGGTGGGGAGACCCAGTACTTC. Translating it yields CSVVLLAGGETQYF. The full variable domain, completed using reference TRBV29-1 and TRBJ2-5, is SAVISQKPSRDICQRGTSLTIQCQVDSQVTMMFWYRQQPGQSLTLIATANQGSEATYESGFVIDKFPISRPNLTFSTLTVSNMSPEDSSIYLCSVVLLAGGETQYFGPGTRLLVL.